These T cell receptor beta chains were read from a single sample in a study of blood T cell repertoires in COVID-19. The method was immunoSEQ multiplex PCR; TCRdb's version includes in-frame clones alone and lacks a portion of them. This sample has 60,000 or so clones; approximately 78% occur once, and the top ten carry about 15%. The sample taken for sequencing was peripheral blood. The receptor set was obtained from a man older than 75 with acute or convalescent COVID-19. The CDR3 runs from the conserved cysteine through the conserved F or W. The D gene is left open where the match is weak. Not all rows give a size; the values are once, few, many and, for expanded clones, a class.

TRBJ1-4 TRBV4-1 . . 17 CASSQESMGPTNEKLFF TGCGCCAGCAGCCAAGAATCGATGGGCCCAACTAATGAAAAACTGTTTTTT
TRBJ1-2 TRBV6-6 . many 15 CASSYSRGPTYGYTF TGTGCCAGCAGTTACTCAAGGGGCCCTACCTATGGCTACACCTTC
TRBJ1-1 TRBV27 . . 14 CASSSRHANTEAFF TGTGCCAGCAGTTCCCGACACGCGAACACTGAAGCTTTCTTT
TRBJ2-1 TRBV19 TRBD2 . 15 CASTKLAGGYNEQFF TGTGCCAGTACCAAACTAGCGGGGGGGTACAATGAGCAGTTCTTC
TRBJ1-5 TRBV5-6 . . 16 CASSLGRLGWEQPQHF TGTGCCAGCAGCTTGGGCCGCTTAGGGTGGGAGCAGCCCCAGCATTTT
TRBJ2-7 TRBV21-1 . . 15 CASWGDRGDPGEQYF TGTGCCAGCTGGGGGGACAGGGGTGATCCGGGCGAGCAGTACTTC
TRBJ1-5 TRBV10-2 TRBD1 . 14 CASREGGSNQPQHF TGCGCCAGCAGGGAAGGGGGCTCCAATCAGCCCCAGCATTTT
TRBJ1-4 TRBV9 TRBD1 few 15 CASSGTGTGYEKLFF TGTGCCAGCAGCGGGACCGGGACAGGGTATGAAAAACTGTTTTTT
TRBJ1-5 TRBV4-1 TRBD1 . 15 CASSLDRGGNQPQHF TGCGCCAGCAGCCTAGACAGGGGAGGCAATCAGCCCCAGCATTTT
TRBJ2-1 TRBV5-1 . once 13 CASSPSGTNEQFF TGCGCCAGCAGCCCTTCAGGGACTAATGAGCAGTTCTTC
TRBJ1-5 TRBV6-6 . . 12 CASRTENQPQHF TGTGCCAGCAGGACAGAAAATCAGCCCCAGCATTTT
TRBJ1-4 TRBV3-1/TRBV3-2 . . 16 CASSQGVLTATEKLFF TGTGCCAGCAGCCAAGGTGTACTGACAGCCACGGAAAAACTGTTTTTT
TRBJ2-4 TRBV19 TRBD1 . 14 CASSFRDSKNIQYF TGTGCCAGTAGTTTCCGGGACAGCAAAAACATTCAGTACTTC
TRBJ2-3 TRBV19 TRBD2 . 16 CASSVTGGPGTDTQYF TGTGCCAGTAGTGTGACGGGGGGGCCAGGCACAGATACGCAGTATTTT
TRBJ2-5 TRBV7-9 . . 16 CASSPGPAGGWETQYF TGTGCCAGCAGCCCCGGCCCTGCAGGAGGTTGGGAGACCCAGTACTTC
TRBJ2-1 TRBV24-1 TRBD1 . 18 CATSDLGGGDRELCEQFF TGTGCCACCAGTGATTTGGGTGGCGGGGACAGGGAGTTATGTGAGCAGTTCTTC
TRBJ2-2 TRBV29-1 TRBD1 . 13 CSAGTGAGGELFF TGCAGCGCCGGGACAGGGGCGGGCGGGGAGCTGTTTTTT
TRBJ1-1 TRBV20-1 . . 15 CSASSPPGQNTEAFF TGCAGTGCTAGTAGCCCGCCGGGACAAAACACTGAAGCTTTCTTT
TRBJ2-2 TRBV2 . . 13 CASRDSYTGELFF TGTGCCAGCAGGGACAGCTACACCGGGGAGCTGTTTTTT
TRBJ2-7 TRBV11-2 TRBD2 . 15 CASSPGTSGAYEQYF TGTGCCAGCAGCCCGGGGACTAGCGGGGCCTACGAGCAGTACTTC
TRBJ2-7 TRBV6-9 . . 12 CASSSGTYEQYF TGTGCCAGCAGTTCCGGGACCTACGAGCAGTACTTC
TRBJ1-4 TRBV6-5 TRBD1 once 14 CASSPGGLNEKLFF TGTGCCAGCAGTCCAGGGGGGCTAAATGAAAAACTGTTTTTT
TRBJ2-7 TRBV18 . . 15 CASSPQGGDFDEQYF TGTGCCAGCTCACCACAAGGAGGAGATTTCGACGAGCAGTACTTC
TRBJ2-2 TRBV7-9 TRBD1 . 16 CASSLIADRERGELFF TGTGCCAGCAGCTTGATAGCGGACAGGGAGCGCGGGGAGCTGTTTTTT
TRBJ2-7 TRBV6-5 TRBD1 . 14 CASSRGQGSYEQYF TGTGCCAGCAGCCGTGGACAGGGATCCTACGAGCAGTACTTC
TRBJ1-6 TRBV7-3 . . 16 CASSLHRQGGNSPLHF TGTGCCAGCAGTTTACATAGGCAGGGTGGTAATTCACCCCTCCACTTT
TRBJ1-4 TRBV13 . . 14 CASSLGQAGEKLFF TGTGCCAGCAGCCTGGGACAAGCCGGTGAAAAACTGTTTTTT
TRBJ1-2 TRBV29-1 . . 10 CSVGGYGYTF TGCAGCGTGGGGGGGTATGGCTACACCTTC
TRBJ1-5 TRBV6-2/TRBV6-3 . . 15 CASSYSRAVNQPQHF TGTGCCAGCAGTTACTCGAGGGCAGTCAATCAGCCCCAGCATTTT
TRBJ2-3 TRBV29-1 . . 10 CSVVRDTQYF TGCAGCGTTGTGCGGGATACGCAGTATTTT
TRBJ1-1 TRBV7-2 TRBD1 . 15 CASSKDRAWDTEAFF TGTGCCAGCAGCAAGGACAGGGCTTGGGACACTGAAGCTTTCTTT
TRBJ2-1 TRBV4-1 TRBD1 . 16 CASSPRGQGAYNEQFF TGCGCCAGCAGCCCCCGGGGACAGGGGGCCTACAATGAGCAGTTCTTC
TRBJ2-7 TRBV18 TRBD2 . 16 CASSPAGLAGTYEQYF TGTGCCAGCTCACCAGCGGGGCTAGCGGGGACCTACGAGCAGTACTTC
TRBJ2-2 TRBV7-6 . . 15 CASSLVRTGTGELFF TGTGCCAGCAGCTTAGTTAGGACTGGAACCGGGGAGCTGTTTTTT
TRBJ2-2 TRBV6-1 TRBD2 . 17 CASSEASGGALAGELFF TGTGCCAGCAGTGAAGCTAGCGGGGGGGCCCTTGCCGGGGAGCTGTTTTTT
TRBJ1-6 TRBV15 TRBD1 . 17 CATSSPRGSSYNSPLHF TGTGCCACCAGCAGTCCCAGGGGGAGCTCCTATAATTCACCCCTCCACTTT
TRBJ2-7 TRBV25-1 TRBD1 few 12 CASSKQGYEQYF TGTGCCAGCAGTAAACAGGGGTACGAGCAGTACTTC
TRBJ1-2 TRBV7-9 . few 13 CASSLGGPYGYTF TGTGCCAGCAGCTTAGGGGGGCCATATGGCTACACCTTC
TRBJ2-2 TRBV5-1 . . 15 CASSLGRLNTGELFF TGCGCCAGCAGCTTAGGCAGGTTGAACACCGGGGAGCTGTTTTTT
TRBJ2-5 TRBV6-2/TRBV6-3 . . 15 CASSSTGVPQETQYF TGTGCCAGCAGCTCAACGGGGGTACCGCAAGAGACCCAGTACTTC
TRBJ1-5 TRBV6-5 . . 15 CASRGGRALNQPQHF TGTGCCAGCAGAGGAGGGCGGGCGTTAAATCAGCCCCAGCATTTT
TRBJ1-2 TRBV12-3/TRBV12-4 TRBD1 . 13 CASSKGQGGGYTF TGTGCCAGCAGTAAAGGACAGGGGGGTGGCTACACCTTC
TRBJ2-5 TRBV11-2 TRBD2 . 16 CASSLDVAGGQGTQYF TGTGCCAGCAGCTTGGATGTAGCGGGGGGCCAAGGGACCCAGTACTTC
TRBJ1-1 TRBV18 . once 19 CASSLFSLRTDTMNTEAFF TGTGCCAGCTCACTCTTCTCCCTGCGGACAGACACCATGAACACTGAAGCTTTCTTT
TRBJ2-3 TRBV2 . . 14 CASSEGLGTDTQYF TGTGCCAGCAGTGAGGGACTTGGCACAGATACGCAGTATTTT
TRBJ2-7 TRBV11-3 TRBD2 once 16 CASSLDGGGAIYEQYF TGTGCCAGCAGCTTAGATGGCGGGGGGGCCATCTACGAGCAGTACTTC
TRBJ2-5 TRBV7-9 . . 13 CASSPGTLETQYF TGTGCCAGCAGCCCCGGGACTCTAGAGACCCAGTACTTC
TRBJ2-7 TRBV7-9 . . 12 CAYEGDSYEQYF TGTGCCTACGAGGGGGACTCCTACGAGCAGTACTTC
TRBJ2-7 TRBV7-8 TRBD1 . 15 CATRWGQGRPYEQYF TGTGCCACCAGATGGGGACAGGGGAGACCCTACGAGCAGTACTTC
TRBJ1-1 TRBV27 . once 16 CASSPGDGYMNTEAFF TGTGCCAGCAGTCCAGGGGACGGCTACATGAACACTGAAGCTTTCTTT
TRBJ2-5 TRBV7-9 TRBD2 few 13 CASSLSGGETQYF TGTGCCAGCAGCTTGTCGGGGGGAGAGACCCAGTACTTC
TRBJ1-2 TRBV14 . . 12 CASSHGQYGYTF TGTGCCAGCAGCCACGGACAGTATGGCTACACCTTC
TRBJ2-1 TRBV9 . few 15 CASSVAFSSYNEQFF TGTGCCAGCAGCGTAGCTTTTAGCTCCTACAATGAGCAGTTCTTC